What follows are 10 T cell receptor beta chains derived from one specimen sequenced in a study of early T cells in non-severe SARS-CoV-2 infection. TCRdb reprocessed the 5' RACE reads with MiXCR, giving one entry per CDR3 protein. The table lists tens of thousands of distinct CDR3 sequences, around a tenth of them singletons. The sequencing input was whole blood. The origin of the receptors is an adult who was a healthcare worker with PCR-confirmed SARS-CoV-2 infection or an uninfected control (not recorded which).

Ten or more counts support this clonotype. CDR3 in DNA: TGTGCCAGCACCCTCCAACGGGGTGAATTCTCTGGGGCCAACGTCCTGACTTTC. Protein product: CASTLQRGEFSGANVLTF. This chain connects TRBV21-1 to TRBJ2-6; TRBD2 reflects the table's D call only, with no check against the DNA. TRBV21-1 is noted as a pseudogene. The CDR3 is 18 amino acids.

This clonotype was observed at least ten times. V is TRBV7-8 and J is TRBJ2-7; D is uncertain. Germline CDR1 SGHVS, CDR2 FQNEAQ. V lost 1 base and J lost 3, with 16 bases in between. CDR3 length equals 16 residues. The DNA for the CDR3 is TGTGCCAGCAGCTTAGAGCCCGGTCTAGGTTTCTACGAGCAGTACTTC. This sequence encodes CASSLEPGLGFYEQYF.

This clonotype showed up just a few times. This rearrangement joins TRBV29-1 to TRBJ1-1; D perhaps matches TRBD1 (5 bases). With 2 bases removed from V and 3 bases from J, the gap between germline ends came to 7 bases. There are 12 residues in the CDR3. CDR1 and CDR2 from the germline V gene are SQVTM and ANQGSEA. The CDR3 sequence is CSVESGYTEAFF. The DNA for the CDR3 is TGCAGCGTTGAATCAGGGTACACTGAAGCTTTCTTT.

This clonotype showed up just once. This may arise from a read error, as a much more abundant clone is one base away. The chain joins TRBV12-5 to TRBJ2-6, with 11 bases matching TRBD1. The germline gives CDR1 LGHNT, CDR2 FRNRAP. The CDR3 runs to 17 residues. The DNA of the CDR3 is TGTGCTAGTGGTTCCTGGACAGGGGGCCTTGGGGCCAGCGTCCTGACTTTC. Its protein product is CASGSWTGGLGASVLTF.

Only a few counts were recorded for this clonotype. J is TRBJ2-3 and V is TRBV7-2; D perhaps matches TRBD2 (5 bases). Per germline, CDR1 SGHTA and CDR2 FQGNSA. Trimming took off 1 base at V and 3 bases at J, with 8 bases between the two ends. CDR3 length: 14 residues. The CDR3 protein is CASSLVSGTDTQYF. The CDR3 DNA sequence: TGTGCCAGCAGCTTAGTTTCGGGAACAGATACGCAGTATTTT.

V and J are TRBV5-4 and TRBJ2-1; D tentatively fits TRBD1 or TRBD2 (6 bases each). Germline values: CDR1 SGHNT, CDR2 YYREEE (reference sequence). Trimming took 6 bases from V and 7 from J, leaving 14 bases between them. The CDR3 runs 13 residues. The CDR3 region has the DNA TGTGCCAGCACCTATGGAGGGGGGAATGAGCAGTTCTTC. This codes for CASTYGGGNEQFF.

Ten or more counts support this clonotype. This chain's CDR3 is CARSLPLERELSYNEQFF. DNA for the CDR3: TGTGCCAGAAGCTTGCCACTCGAGCGGGAGTTGTCCTACAATGAGCAGTTCTTC. The chain uses TRBV5-3 and TRBJ2-1; 8 nucleotides align to TRBD2. TRBV5-3 belongs to the ORF category, with a function that is uncertain. The CDR3 length is 18 residues. The ends lost 1 base at V and 1 base at J; junction bases unmatched: 10.

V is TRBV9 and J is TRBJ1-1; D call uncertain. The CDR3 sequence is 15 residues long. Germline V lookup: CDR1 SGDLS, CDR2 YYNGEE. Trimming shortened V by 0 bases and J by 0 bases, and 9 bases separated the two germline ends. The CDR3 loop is CASSVDVGLNTEAFF. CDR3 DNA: TGTGCCAGCAGCGTAGATGTCGGGCTGAACACTGAAGCTTTCTTT.

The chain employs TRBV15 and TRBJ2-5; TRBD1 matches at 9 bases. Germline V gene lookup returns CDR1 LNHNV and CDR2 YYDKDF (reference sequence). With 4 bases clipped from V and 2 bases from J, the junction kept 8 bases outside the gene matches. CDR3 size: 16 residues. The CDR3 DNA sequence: TGTGCCACCAGCACAGGCAACAGGGGGCTACAAGAGACCCAGTACTTC. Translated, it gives CATSTGNRGLQETQYF.

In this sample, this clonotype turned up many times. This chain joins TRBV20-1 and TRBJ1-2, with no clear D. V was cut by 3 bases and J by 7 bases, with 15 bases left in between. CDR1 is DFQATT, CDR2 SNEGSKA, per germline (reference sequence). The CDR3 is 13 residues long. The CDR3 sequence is CSASTTGWGGYTF. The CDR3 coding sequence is TGCAGTGCTAGTACCACGGGGTGGGGTGGCTACACCTTC.